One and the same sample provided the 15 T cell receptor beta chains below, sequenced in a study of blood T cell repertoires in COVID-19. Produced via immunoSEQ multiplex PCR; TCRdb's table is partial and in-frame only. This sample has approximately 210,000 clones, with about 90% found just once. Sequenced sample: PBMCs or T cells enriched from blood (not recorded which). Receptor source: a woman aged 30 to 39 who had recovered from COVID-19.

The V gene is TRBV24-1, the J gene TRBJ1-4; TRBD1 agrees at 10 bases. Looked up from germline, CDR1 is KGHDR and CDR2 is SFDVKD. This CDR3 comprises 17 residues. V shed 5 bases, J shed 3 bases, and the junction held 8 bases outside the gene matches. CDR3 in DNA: TGTGCCACCAGTGCCCGGGACAGGGGTTCAGCTAATGAAAAACTGTTTTTT. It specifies CATSARDRGSANEKLFF.

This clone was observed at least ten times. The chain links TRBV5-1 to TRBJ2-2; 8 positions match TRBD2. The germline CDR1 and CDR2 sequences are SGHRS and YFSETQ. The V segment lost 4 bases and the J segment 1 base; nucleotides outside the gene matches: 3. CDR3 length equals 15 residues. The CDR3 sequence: CASSRTSGNTGELFF. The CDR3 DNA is TGCGCCAGCAGCCGTACTAGCGGGAACACCGGGGAGCTGTTTTTT.

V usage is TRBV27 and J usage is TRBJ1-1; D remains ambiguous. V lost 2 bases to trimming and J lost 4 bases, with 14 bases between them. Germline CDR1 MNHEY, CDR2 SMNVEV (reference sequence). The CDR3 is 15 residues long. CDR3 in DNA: TGTGCCAGCAGTTTAACCGGGTCCCCGAGCACTGAAGCTTTCTTT. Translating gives CASSLTGSPSTEAFF.

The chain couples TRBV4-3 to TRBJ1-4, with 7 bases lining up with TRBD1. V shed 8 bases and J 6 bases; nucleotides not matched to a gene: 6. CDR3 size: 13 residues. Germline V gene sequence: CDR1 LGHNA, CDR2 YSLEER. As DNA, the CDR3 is TGCGCCAGCGGGGACAGAGGCTATGAAAAACTGTTTTTT. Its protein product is CASGDRGYEKLFF.

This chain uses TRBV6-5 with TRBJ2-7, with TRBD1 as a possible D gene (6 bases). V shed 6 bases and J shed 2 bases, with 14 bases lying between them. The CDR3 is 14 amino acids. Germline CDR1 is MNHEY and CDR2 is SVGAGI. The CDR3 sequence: CASSGRQDAYEQYF. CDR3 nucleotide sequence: TGTGCCAGCAGCGGTCGACAGGACGCCTACGAGCAGTACTTC.

CDR3 DNA: TGTGCCAGTAGTTTGGGACAGCTGAACACTGAAGCTTTCTTT. Its protein is CASSLGQLNTEAFF. The chain recombines TRBV19 with TRBJ1-1; the match to TRBD1 covers 7 bases. This CDR3 has 14 amino acids. The germline gives CDR1 LNHDA, CDR2 SQIVND (reference sequence). V gave up 5 bases and J gave up 0 bases; unmatched junction bases: 3.

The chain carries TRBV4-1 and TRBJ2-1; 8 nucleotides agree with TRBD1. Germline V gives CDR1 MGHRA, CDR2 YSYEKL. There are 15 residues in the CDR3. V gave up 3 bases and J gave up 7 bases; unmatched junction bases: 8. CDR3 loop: CASSHGQGAKNEQFF. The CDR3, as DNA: TGCGCCAGCAGCCACGGGCAGGGGGCGAAGAATGAGCAGTTCTTC.

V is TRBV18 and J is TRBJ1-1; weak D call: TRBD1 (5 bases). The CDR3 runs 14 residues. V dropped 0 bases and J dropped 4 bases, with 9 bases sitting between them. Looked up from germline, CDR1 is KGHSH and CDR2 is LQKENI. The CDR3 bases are TGTGCCAGCTCACCACCGAGCAGGGCCACTGAAGCTTTCTTT. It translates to CASSPPSRATEAFF.

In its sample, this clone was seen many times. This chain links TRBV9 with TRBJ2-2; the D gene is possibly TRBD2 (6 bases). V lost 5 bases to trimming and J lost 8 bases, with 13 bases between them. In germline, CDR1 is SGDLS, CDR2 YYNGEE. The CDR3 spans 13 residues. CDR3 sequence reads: CASSPISGGELFF. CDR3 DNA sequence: TGTGCCAGCAGTCCTATTAGCGGAGGGGAGCTGTTTTTT.

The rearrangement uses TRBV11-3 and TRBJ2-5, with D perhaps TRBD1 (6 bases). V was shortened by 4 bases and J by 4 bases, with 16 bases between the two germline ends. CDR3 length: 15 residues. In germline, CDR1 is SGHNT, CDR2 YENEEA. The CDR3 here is CASSSPQGRGETQYF. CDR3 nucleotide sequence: TGTGCCAGCAGCTCCCCCCAGGGCAGGGGAGAGACCCAGTACTTC.

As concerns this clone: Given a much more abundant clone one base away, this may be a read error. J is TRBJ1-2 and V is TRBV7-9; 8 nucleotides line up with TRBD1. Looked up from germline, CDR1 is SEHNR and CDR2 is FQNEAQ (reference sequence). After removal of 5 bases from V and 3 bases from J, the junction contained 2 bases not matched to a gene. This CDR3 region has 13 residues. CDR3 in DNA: TGTGCCAGCAGCCCGACAGGGGACTATGGCTACACCTTC. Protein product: CASSPTGDYGYTF.

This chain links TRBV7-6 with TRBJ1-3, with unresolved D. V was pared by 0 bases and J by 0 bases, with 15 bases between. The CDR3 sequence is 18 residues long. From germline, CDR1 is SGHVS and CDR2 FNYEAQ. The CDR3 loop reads CASSLAPPAGSSGNTIYF. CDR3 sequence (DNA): TGTGCCAGCAGCTTAGCCCCCCCAGCGGGCAGCTCTGGAAACACCATATATTTT.

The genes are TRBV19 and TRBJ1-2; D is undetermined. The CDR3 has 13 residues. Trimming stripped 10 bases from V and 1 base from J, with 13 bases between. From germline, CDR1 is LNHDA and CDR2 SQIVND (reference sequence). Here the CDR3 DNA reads TGTGCCACTGACGACAAACATAACTATGGCTACACCTTC. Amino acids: CATDDKHNYGYTF.

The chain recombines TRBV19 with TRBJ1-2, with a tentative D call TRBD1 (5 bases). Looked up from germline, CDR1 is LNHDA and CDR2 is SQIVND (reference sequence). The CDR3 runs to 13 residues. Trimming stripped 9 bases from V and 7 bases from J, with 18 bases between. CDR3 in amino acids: CASRRQSGGGYTF. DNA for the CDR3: TGTGCCAGCCGAAGGCAGTCCGGGGGTGGCTACACCTTC.

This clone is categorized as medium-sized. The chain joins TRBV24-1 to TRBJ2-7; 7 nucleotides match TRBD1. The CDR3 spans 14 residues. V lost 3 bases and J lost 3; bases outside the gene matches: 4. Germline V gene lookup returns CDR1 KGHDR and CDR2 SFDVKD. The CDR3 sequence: CATSDPGQFYEQYF. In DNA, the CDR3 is TGTGCCACCAGTGATCCGGGACAGTTCTACGAGCAGTACTTC.